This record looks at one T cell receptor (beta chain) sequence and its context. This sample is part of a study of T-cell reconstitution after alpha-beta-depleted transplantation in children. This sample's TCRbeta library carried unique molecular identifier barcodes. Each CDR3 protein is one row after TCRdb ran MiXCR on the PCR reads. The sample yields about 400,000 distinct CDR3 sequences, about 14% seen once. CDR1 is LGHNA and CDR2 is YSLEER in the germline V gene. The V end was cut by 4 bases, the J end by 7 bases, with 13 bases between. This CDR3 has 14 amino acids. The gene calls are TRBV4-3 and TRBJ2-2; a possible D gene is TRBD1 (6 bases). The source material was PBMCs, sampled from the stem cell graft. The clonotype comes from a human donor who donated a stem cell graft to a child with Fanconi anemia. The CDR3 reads CASSPQGNVGELFF. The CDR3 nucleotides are TGCGCCAGCAGCCCTCAGGGGAATGTCGGGGAGCTGTTTTTT.